Below are 32 T cell receptor beta chains sequenced from a single sample in a study of T cells in Graves' hyperthyroidism and ophthalmopathy. The TCR beta CDR3 regions underwent amplification using RNA transcripts as the source. Using the HTBI primer set, a first-round RT-PCR was run on the TCR CDR3. Via MiXCR, TCRdb re-called the multiplex PCR reads, giving one row per CDR3 protein. The profile shows roughly 570,000 distinct CDR3 sequences, more than 45% of them singletons. Sample: peripheral blood or thyroid tissue (not recorded which). The receptors come from a woman aged 18-29 years with Graves' hyperthyroidism.

The chain uses TRBV20-1 and TRBJ1-2, with D perhaps TRBD1 (5 bases). Trimming pared 3 bases from V and 2 bases from J, leaving 16 bases between. The CDR3 runs 15 residues. CDR1 DFQATT and CDR2 SNEGSKA come from the germline V gene (reference sequence). CDR3 amino acids: CSASIPTGSNYGYTF. Here the CDR3 DNA reads TGCAGTGCTAGTATCCCCACAGGCTCCAACTATGGCTACACCTTC.

This clonotype was seen at least ten times. This sequence joins TRBV4-1 and TRBJ1-1; a possible D gene is TRBD1 (5 bases). Trimming cost V 4 bases and J 4 bases, with 13 bases left between them. Germline assignment: CDR1 MGHRA and CDR2 YSYEKL. The CDR3 consists of 14 residues. The CDR3 loop reads CASSRPGGGTEAFF. CDR3 bases: TGCGCCAGCAGCCGCCCTGGGGGGGGCACTGAAGCTTTCTTT.

This clonotype was seen ten or more times. This chain uses TRBV15 with TRBJ2-7; a possible D gene is TRBD2 (7 bases). Trimming left V 0 bases short and J 9 bases short, with 21 bases between. CDR3 length: 16 residues. Per germline, CDR1 LNHNV and CDR2 YYDKDF (reference sequence). The CDR3 DNA is TGTGCCACCAGCAGAGATCGGGCCGGGGGGCGACACGGGCAGTACTTC. This translates into CATSRDRAGGRHGQYF. Complete variable domain (other parts from reference TRBV15 and TRBJ2-7): DAMVIQNPRYQVTQFGKPVTLSCSQTLNHNVMYWYQQKSSQAPKLLFHYYDKDFNNEADTPDNFQSRRPNTSFCFLDIRSPGLGDTAMYLCATSRDRAGGRHGQYFGPGTRLTVT.

There are many counts of this clonotype. In nucleotides, the CDR3 is TGTGCCACCAGTGTGACGGGGAGCTCCTACGAGCAGTACTTC. Translation gives CATSVTGSSYEQYF. The V and J genes are TRBV24-1 and TRBJ2-7; possible D gene TRBD2, 5 bases. The germline V gene has CDR1 KGHDR and CDR2 SFDVKD. CDR3 length equals 14 residues. Trimming took off 5 bases at V and 0 bases at J, with 10 bases between the two ends.

The chain is built from TRBV7-8 and TRBJ1-4; D remains ambiguous. The CDR3 sequence is 14 residues long. In germline, CDR1 is SGHVS, CDR2 FQNEAQ. V was shortened by 5 bases and J by 2 bases, with 9 bases between the two germline ends. CDR3 sequence reads: CASSAGPTNEKLFF. CDR3 nucleotide sequence: TGTGCCAGCAGCGCAGGACCTACTAATGAAAAACTGTTTTTT.

This chain uses TRBV29-1 with TRBJ2-7; possible D gene TRBD1, 6 bases. The CDR3 covers 11 residues. CDR1 is SQVTM, CDR2 ANQGSEA, per germline. V lost 6 bases to trimming and J lost 4 bases, with 10 bases between them. CDR3 nucleotides: TGCAGCGTCGGCGGACAGTACGAGCAGTACTTC. Amino acids: CSVGGQYEQYF.

This chain joins TRBV20-1 and TRBJ2-5, with 8 bases lining up with TRBD1. From germline, CDR1 is DFQATT and CDR2 SNEGSKA (reference sequence). The CDR3 spans 13 residues. V lost 4 bases and J lost 4; bases outside the gene matches: 5. CDR3 residues: CSANEDRVETQYF. Written as DNA, the CDR3 is TGCAGTGCTAACGAGGACAGGGTAGAGACCCAGTACTTC.

This clonotype was found a few times. V and J are TRBV6-1 and TRBJ1-2, with TRBD1 as a possible D gene (6 bases). V was pared by 4 bases and J by 4 bases, with 7 bases between. Germline assignment: CDR1 MNHNS and CDR2 SASEGT. The CDR3 runs to 12 residues. CDR3 coding DNA: TGTGCCAGCAGTGGGGACACCTATGGCTACACCTTC. Translated: CASSGDTYGYTF.

The V call is TRBV7-9, the J call TRBJ2-5, with a possible D match to TRBD1 (5 bases). Germline V gene lookup returns CDR1 SEHNR and CDR2 FQNEAQ (reference sequence). V shed 6 bases and J shed 3 bases, with 11 bases lying between them. There are 13 residues in the CDR3. The DNA of the CDR3 is TGTGCCAGCAGTTATACCAGGGAAGAGACCCAGTACTTC. Translated: CASSYTREETQYF.

This clonotype was recorded at least ten times. CDR3 sequence (DNA): TGTGCCAGCAGTTTCAGGCGGAACTATGGCTACACCTTC. It encodes CASSFRRNYGYTF. V and J are TRBV12-3 or TRBV12-4 and TRBJ1-2, with D unclear. The CDR3 spans 13 residues. Deletions cut 3 bases from V and 2 bases from J, with 7 bases between.

The CDR3 loop reads CATSDFPDPAQRHTQYF. The CDR3 DNA is TGTGCCACCAGTGATTTCCCCGACCCGGCACAGAGACATACGCAGTATTTT. J is TRBJ2-3 and V is TRBV24-1; D call uncertain. Deletions cut 1 base from V and 7 bases from J, with 20 bases between. Germline CDR1 is KGHDR and CDR2 is SFDVKD. There are 17 residues in the CDR3.

To note about this clonotype: One end of the junction fails to match germline, which may point to a read error. The chain links TRBV9 to TRBJ2-7; D perhaps matches TRBD2 (5 bases). From germline, CDR1 is SGDLS and CDR2 YYNGEE. This CDR3 region has 10 residues. The CDR3 DNA is TGTGCCAGCAGCGTAGGTGGGAGTAGCTTC. This translates into CASSVGGSSF.

The chain joins TRBV12-3 or TRBV12-4 to TRBJ1-2, with 9 bases fitting TRBD1. Losses at the gene ends were 6 bases for V and 8 bases for J; bases not matched to a gene: 13. This CDR3 is 15 amino acids long. The CDR3 loop is CASSRRTGDGGGYTF. The CDR3 DNA follows: TGTGCCAGCAGCCGACGGACAGGGGATGGTGGCGGCTACACCTTC.

There are many counts of this clonotype. The chain joins TRBV4-1 to TRBJ1-6; a possible D gene is TRBD1 (6 bases). The V gene's germline CDR1 is MGHRA and CDR2 YSYEKL. Trimming left V 4 bases short and J 5 bases short, with 12 bases between. The CDR3 runs to 15 residues. CDR3 sequence (DNA): TGCGCCAGCAGCCGGGGGCCAGGGGATAATTCACCCCTCCACTTT. Protein product: CASSRGPGDNSPLHF.

V is TRBV29-1 and J is TRBJ1-2; D remains ambiguous. The CDR3 totals 11 residues. Trimming removed 8 bases at V and 5 bases at J, with 12 bases between. Germline lookup yields CDR1 SQVTM and CDR2 ANQGSEA. The CDR3 region is CSLVRRYGYTF. For the CDR3, the DNA is TGCAGCTTAGTCAGGCGGTATGGCTACACCTTC.

This clonotype was seen a few times. This chain connects TRBV30 to TRBJ1-4; 9 positions agree with TRBD1. The CDR3 sequence is 13 residues long. V gave up 6 bases and J gave up 5 bases; unmatched junction bases: 4. The V gene's germline CDR1 is GTSNPN and CDR2 SVGIG (reference sequence). For the CDR3, the DNA is TGTGCCTGCGGGACAGGGCGCAATGAAAAACTGTTTTTT. This sequence encodes CACGTGRNEKLFF.

This sequence joins TRBV7-2 and TRBJ1-1, with TRBD1 matching over 12 bases. There are 12 residues in the CDR3. The junction had 4 bases not matched to a gene; V was cut back by 6 bases and J by 11 bases. Per the germline V gene, CDR1 is SGHTA and CDR2 is FQGNSA. The CDR3, as DNA: TGTGCCAGCAGGAGGGGACAGGGGGCCGCTTTCTTT. Protein product: CASRRGQGAAFF.

Comments on this clonotype: A much larger clone lies a single base off, so this may be a read error. The J gene is TRBJ1-2, the V gene TRBV7-9; 7 bases are a match to TRBD1. V was pared by 5 bases and J by 4 bases, with 13 bases of the junction left unmatched. Germline lookup yields CDR1 SEHNR and CDR2 FQNEAQ (reference sequence). This CDR3 has 16 residues. DNA for the CDR3: TGTGCCAGCAGCATAACCCATGACAGGGAAGCCTATGGCTACACCTTC. Translated, it gives CASSITHDREAYGYTF. Filled out from reference TRBV7-9 and TRBJ1-2, the complete variable domain reads DTGVSQNPRHKITKRGQNVTFRCDPISEHNRLYWYRQTLGQGPEFLTYFQNEAQLEKSRLLSDRFSAERPKGSFSTLEIQRTEQGDSAMYLCASSITHDREAYGYTFGSGTRLTVV.

J is TRBJ2-7 and V is TRBV10-2; perhaps TRBD2 as D (5 bases). The germline gives CDR1 WSHSY, CDR2 SAAADI. CDR3 length: 15 residues. Trimming cost V 3 bases and J 0 bases, with 12 bases left between them. DNA of the CDR3: TGCGCCAGCAGTGATAACGGGAAGGGCTCCTACGAGCAGTACTTC. Protein product: CASSDNGKGSYEQYF.

This clonotype has a count of ten or more. CDR3 protein: CASSTGYGYTF. CDR3 DNA: TGTGCCAGCTCCACAGGGTATGGCTACACCTTC. The chain combines TRBV6-6 with TRBJ1-2, with D maybe TRBD1 (6 bases). V lost 8 bases and J lost 5, with 9 bases in between. This CDR3 region has 11 residues. Germline V gene lookup returns CDR1 MNHNY and CDR2 SVGAGI (reference sequence).

V gene TRBV20-1 combines with J gene TRBJ2-3, with TRBD1 matching 10 bases. CDR1 and CDR2 (germline): DFQATT, SNEGSKA (reference sequence). The CDR3 length is 15 residues. V was clipped by 6 bases and J by 4 bases; unmatched bases: 10. CDR3 amino acids: CSAARGQGVADTQYF. As DNA, the CDR3 is TGCAGTGCCGCCCGTGGACAGGGGGTAGCAGATACGCAGTATTTT.

This clonotype was seen once. Its ends do not fully match the called genes, so a read error is possible. The chain's CDR3 is CSASGETQEIQYF. In DNA form, the CDR3 reads TGCAGTGCTAGTGGGGAGACTCAAGAGATCCAGTACTTC. This chain uses TRBV20-1 with TRBJ2-5; D possibly corresponds to TRBD2 (5 bases). This CDR3 contains 13 residues. Germline V gene data show CDR1 as DFQATT and CDR2 as SNEGSKA (reference sequence).

The V call is TRBV20-1, the J call TRBJ1-5; 11 bases agree with TRBD1. V trimming: 4 bases; J trimming: 2 bases; junction bases outside the gene matches: 4. CDR1 DFQATT and CDR2 SNEGSKA come from the germline V gene (reference sequence). This CDR3 comprises 15 residues. The CDR3 loop is CSANGQGAGNQPQHF. DNA for the CDR3: TGCAGTGCTAATGGACAGGGGGCTGGCAATCAGCCCCAGCATTTT.

This clonotype was counted at least ten times. The rearrangement joins TRBV24-1 to TRBJ2-5, with D hard to call. CDR1 KGHDR and CDR2 SFDVKD come from the germline V gene. V gave up 6 bases and J gave up 7 bases, with 8 bases separating them. This CDR3 is 11 amino acids long. For the CDR3, the DNA is TGTGCCACCAGTTCACGAGGGACCCAGTACTTC. It encodes CATSSRGTQYF.

In this sample, this clonotype turned up many times. The V and J genes are TRBV7-9 and TRBJ1-5; perhaps TRBD1 as D (6 bases). Germline values: CDR1 SEHNR, CDR2 FQNEAQ (reference sequence). The V and J ends lost 4 bases and 0 bases respectively, with 10 bases between them. This CDR3 has 15 amino acids. CDR3 loop: CASSSGAFSNQPQHF. CDR3 sequence (DNA): TGTGCCAGCAGCTCGGGGGCCTTTAGCAATCAGCCCCAGCATTTT.

This clonotype was counted at least ten times. The J gene is TRBJ2-3, the V gene TRBV29-1, with 10 nucleotides matching TRBD2. CDR3 length equals 14 residues. Germline V lookup: CDR1 SQVTM, CDR2 ANQGSEA. V gave up 4 bases and J gave up 4 bases; unmatched junction bases: 5. The DNA for the CDR3 is TGCAGCGTTGTAGCGGGAGGTGGGGCAGATACGCAGTATTTT. Translation: CSVVAGGGADTQYF.

The rearrangement links TRBV29-1 to TRBJ1-3; a weak D match, TRBD1 (6 bases). The CDR3 sequence is 12 residues long. Germline-derived CDR1 and CDR2 are SQVTM and ANQGSEA. Trimming left V 7 bases short and J 4 bases short, with 11 bases between. The CDR3 coding sequence is TGCAGCGACCTCACAGGGGGAAACACCATATATTTT. This gives the protein CSDLTGGNTIYF.

V gene TRBV29-1 combines with J gene TRBJ2-7; 9 bases agree with TRBD1. CDR3 length: 13 amino acids. With 6 bases clipped from V and 6 bases from J, the junction kept 9 bases outside the gene matches. Per germline, CDR1 SQVTM and CDR2 ANQGSEA. The chain's CDR3 is CSVAGTGRREQYF. The CDR3 DNA sequence: TGCAGCGTGGCCGGGACAGGGAGGCGCGAGCAGTACTTC.

This chain uses TRBV20-1 with TRBJ2-3; TRBD2 aligns across 15 bases. V shed 2 bases and J 4 bases; nucleotides not matched to a gene: 7. CDR3 length: 17 amino acids. The germline V gene encodes CDR1 DFQATT and CDR2 SNEGSKA (reference sequence). As DNA, the CDR3 is TGCAGTGCTAGAAGCGGACTAGCGGGAGGGCAGGCAGATACGCAGTATTTT. Protein sequence: CSARSGLAGGQADTQYF.

With respect to this clonotype: Possible read error: a much larger clone is one base away. The chain uses TRBV5-1 and TRBJ2-5; no clear D gene. The germline gives CDR1 SGHRS, CDR2 YFSETQ. The CDR3 has 12 amino acids. Trimming took off 9 bases at V and 4 bases at J, with 13 bases between the two ends. The CDR3: CANSILGETQYF. CDR3 nucleotide sequence: TGCGCCAACAGTATATTAGGAGAGACCCAGTACTTC.

The chain joins TRBV6-2 or TRBV6-3 to TRBJ2-5; the D is unclear. This CDR3 contains 15 residues. V lost 3 bases, J lost 5 bases, and 16 bases lay in between. CDR1 is MNHEY, CDR2 SVGEGT, per germline. The CDR3 region has the DNA TGTGCCAGCAGTTATGTGGCGAACACCGGGGAGACCCAGTACTTC. This encodes CASSYVANTGETQYF.

This clonotype was observed many times. This chain uses TRBV7-2 with TRBJ1-1; no reliable D call. The germline CDR1 and CDR2 sequences are SGHTA and FQGNSA. The CDR3 covers 15 residues. V shed 1 base and J shed 0 bases, with 9 bases lying between them. CDR3 sequence: CASSLGGFMNTEAFF. The CDR3 nucleotides read TGTGCCAGCAGCTTAGGCGGATTCATGAACACTGAAGCTTTCTTT.